These 13 T cell receptor beta chains originate from one sample sequenced in a study of shared T cell receptors in the human thymus. This table comes from immunoSEQ multiplex PCR, and its TCRdb copy is limited to in-frame clones, with some not included. Among around 730,000 clones listed, over 75% were seen once. The sample was also reused in another study, on human thymus T cells.

The sequencing input was thymocytes. These TCRs come from a girl less than two years old with a congenital heart defect.

The chain joins TRBV28 to TRBJ2-2, with 8 bases aligning to TRBD1. The V gene's germline CDR1 is MDHEN and CDR2 SYDVKM. The CDR3 totals 13 residues. After removal of 10 bases from V and 4 bases from J, the junction contained 5 bases not matched to a gene. CDR3 sequence reads: CAIDRGGTGELFF. The DNA of the CDR3 is TGTGCCATCGACAGGGGCGGCACCGGGGAGCTGTTTTTT.

This chain links TRBV9 with TRBJ2-1; the D is unclear. With 3 bases removed from V and 1 base from J, the gap between germline ends came to 11 bases. This CDR3 spans 15 amino acids. CDR1 SGDLS and CDR2 YYNGEE come from the germline V gene. The CDR3 DNA reads as TGTGCCAGCAGCGAGCTAGAAGGTTCCTACAATGAGCAGTTCTTC. This gives the protein CASSELEGSYNEQFF.

The V call is TRBV4-3, the J call TRBJ1-6; the D gene is possibly TRBD1 (5 bases). The CDR3 length is 20 residues. The V gene lost 0 bases and the J gene lost 0 bases, with 18 bases spanning the gap. Germline CDR1 and CDR2: LGHNA and YSLEER. CDR3 region: CASSQDGVGPAFSYNSPLHF. The DNA of the CDR3 is TGCGCCAGCAGCCAAGATGGAGTGGGGCCTGCTTTCTCCTATAATTCACCCCTCCACTTT.

The genes are TRBV25-1 and TRBJ2-5, with 8 bases that match TRBD1. The V gene's germline CDR1 is MGHDK and CDR2 SYGVNS. The CDR3 runs to 14 residues. V shed 3 bases and J 3 bases; nucleotides not matched to a gene: 3. CDR3 nucleotide sequence: TGTGCCAGCAGTGATGGGACAGGAAAAGAGACCCAGTACTTC. This sequence encodes CASSDGTGKETQYF.

The rearrangement joins TRBV4-1 to TRBJ2-5; 7 bases align to TRBD1. J gave up 4 bases and V 1 base, and 6 bases lay outside the gene matches. The CDR3 length is 15 residues. From germline, CDR1 is MGHRA and CDR2 YSYEKL. In nucleotides, the CDR3 is TGCGCCAGCAGCCAAGCCCGGGACAGTGCAGAGACCCAGTACTTC. Translation gives CASSQARDSAETQYF.

The V call is TRBV5-1, the J call TRBJ1-1; TRBD1 agrees at 9 bases. The V gene's germline CDR1 is SGHRS and CDR2 YFSETQ. The length of the CDR3 is 16 residues. J was trimmed by 7 bases and V by 0 bases; bases with no gene match: 10. In DNA form, the CDR3 reads TGCGCCAGCAGCTTGGGACAGGGGGAAGATTGTGATGAAGCTTTCTTT. As protein: CASSLGQGEDCDEAFF.

J is TRBJ1-6 and V is TRBV4-1, with a possible D match to TRBD1 (5 bases). The CDR3 is made up of 17 amino acids. Germline V gives CDR1 MGHRA, CDR2 YSYEKL. Trimming cost V 3 bases and J 9 bases, with 21 bases left between them. CDR3 in amino acids: CASSQQGEDCLISPLHF. The CDR3 nucleotides read TGCGCCAGCAGCCAGCAGGGTGAGGATTGTCTGATTTCACCCCTCCACTTT.

This clone was found once. The chain recombines TRBV7-8 with TRBJ1-6; TRBD1 matches at 8 bases. The V and J ends lost 5 bases and 7 bases, in that order; junction bases with no gene match: 7. The CDR3 totals 15 residues. Germline loops: CDR1 SGHVS, CDR2 FQNEAQ. CDR3 residues: CASSRHRGRNSPLHF. The DNA for the CDR3 is TGTGCCAGCAGCCGACACAGGGGGAGAAATTCACCCCTCCACTTT.

V usage is TRBV28 and J usage is TRBJ1-6, with 7 bases identical to TRBD1. The germline V gene encodes CDR1 MDHEN and CDR2 SYDVKM. This CDR3 has 15 amino acids. J was trimmed by 9 bases and V by 2 bases; bases with no gene match: 7. The CDR3 region is CASSLRGQSPSPLHF. In DNA form, the CDR3 reads TGTGCCAGCAGTTTAAGGGGACAGTCTCCTTCACCCCTCCACTTT.

This CDR3 is CASNGQPLSDNYGYTF. The CDR3 DNA follows: TGTGCCAGCAACGGACAACCTCTTTCGGATAACTATGGCTACACCTTC. The V gene is TRBV28, the J gene TRBJ1-2, with D possibly matching TRBD1 (5 bases). Trimming took 7 bases from V and 1 from J, leaving 19 bases between them. The CDR3 is 16 residues long. Germline V gene sequence: CDR1 MDHEN, CDR2 SYDVKM.

This clone was counted once. This rearrangement joins TRBV25-1 to TRBJ1-4, with D tentatively TRBD1 (6 bases). Germline V gene sequence: CDR1 MGHDK, CDR2 SYGVNS. Trimming pared 1 base from V and 2 bases from J, leaving 17 bases between. The CDR3 has 18 amino acids. This chain's CDR3 is CASSELYRDATTNEKLFF. The CDR3 DNA follows: TGTGCCAGCAGTGAATTGTACAGGGATGCGACGACTAATGAAAAACTGTTTTTT.

The chain has TRBV11-2 and TRBJ2-5; 8 bases are shared with TRBD2. This CDR3 is built from 18 residues. Germline assignment: CDR1 SGHAT and CDR2 FQNNGV. Losses at the gene ends were 2 bases for V and 5 bases for J; bases not matched to a gene: 16. The CDR3 DNA reads as TGTGCCAGCAGCTTAAAGGGGTCTGGGCGGGGGGTCTTGGAGACCCAGTACTTC. This sequence encodes CASSLKGSGRGVLETQYF.

This chain joins TRBV7-9 and TRBJ2-2; weak D call: TRBD2 (5 bases). Trimming stripped 2 bases from V and 0 bases from J, with 7 bases between. This CDR3 is built from 15 residues. Germline CDR1 and CDR2: SEHNR and FQNEAQ (reference sequence). The DNA of the CDR3 is TGTGCCAGCAGCTTAATCGGGGCGAACACCGGGGAGCTGTTTTTT. Protein product: CASSLIGANTGELFF.